This is a list of T cell receptor beta chains from one sample in a study of shared clonotypes between healthy human individuals. Measured with immunoSEQ multiplex PCR; TCRdb has only the in-frame clones, and not every one. This table has 550,000 to 800,000 clones, roughly 70% appearing once. Sequencing used memory CD4+ T cells sorted from blood. The receptors were sampled from a woman in her 30s in good health. The CDR3 runs from the conserved cysteine through the conserved F or W. The order of the fields is V gene, clone size, J gene, D gene, CDR3 protein, CDR3 DNA. D genes are given only for firm matches. Clone size appears in some rows only: once, few, many, or a class for an expanded clone.

v_gene: TRBV2
abundance: -
j_gene: TRBJ2-7
d_gene: TRBD2
CDR3aa: CASSFGGAIYEQYF
CDR3nt: TGTGCCAGCAGTTTCGGGGGGGCGATCTACGAGCAGTACTTC

v_gene: TRBV19
abundance: -
j_gene: TRBJ2-6
d_gene: TRBD1
CDR3aa: CASSPWDRVLAGANVLTF
CDR3nt: TGTGCCAGTAGTCCCTGGGACAGGGTGCTAGCTGGGGCCAACGTCCTGACTTTC

v_gene: TRBV7-2
abundance: -
j_gene: TRBJ2-5
d_gene: -
CDR3aa: CASSLSRNQETQYF
CDR3nt: TGTGCCAGCAGCTTATCCCGAAACCAAGAGACCCAGTACTTC

v_gene: TRBV6-1
abundance: few
j_gene: TRBJ1-5
d_gene: -
CDR3aa: CASSGEQPQHF
CDR3nt: TGTGCCAGCAGTGGGGAACAGCCCCAGCATTTT

v_gene: TRBV5-4
abundance: -
j_gene: TRBJ2-1
d_gene: -
CDR3aa: CASSVRDTYNEQFF
CDR3nt: TGTGCCAGCAGCGTCCGGGACACCTACAATGAGCAGTTCTTC

v_gene: TRBV7-9
abundance: -
j_gene: TRBJ2-7
d_gene: -
CDR3aa: CASSFQLARNYEQYF
CDR3nt: TGTGCCAGCAGCTTCCAGCTAGCAAGAAACTACGAGCAGTACTTC

v_gene: TRBV29-1
abundance: -
j_gene: TRBJ2-1
d_gene: -
CDR3aa: CSVVPGPNNEQFF
CDR3nt: TGCAGCGTTGTACCGGGACCCAACAATGAGCAGTTCTTC

v_gene: TRBV5-1
abundance: once
j_gene: TRBJ2-3
d_gene: -
CDR3aa: CASSHYSGDGITDTQYF
CDR3nt: TGCGCCAGCAGCCACTATAGCGGAGATGGTATCACAGATACGCAGTATTTT

v_gene: TRBV28
abundance: -
j_gene: TRBJ2-7
d_gene: TRBD1
CDR3aa: CASSHPPGQGLYEQYF
CDR3nt: TGTGCCAGCAGCCATCCGCCGGGACAGGGGCTCTACGAGCAGTACTTC

v_gene: TRBV9
abundance: -
j_gene: TRBJ1-2
d_gene: -
CDR3aa: CASSVVKGQISGYTF
CDR3nt: TGTGCCAGCAGCGTAGTGAAGGGTCAGATCTCTGGCTACACCTTC

v_gene: TRBV27
abundance: -
j_gene: TRBJ1-5
d_gene: TRBD1
CDR3aa: CASSPLDRVYPSNQPQHF
CDR3nt: TGTGCCAGCAGTCCCCTGGACAGGGTCTACCCCAGCAATCAGCCCCAGCATTTT

v_gene: TRBV9
abundance: few
j_gene: TRBJ2-3
d_gene: -
CDR3aa: CASSPRGEADTQYF
CDR3nt: TGTGCCAGCAGCCCACGGGGTGAGGCAGATACGCAGTATTTT

v_gene: TRBV27
abundance: -
j_gene: TRBJ2-7
d_gene: TRBD2
CDR3aa: CASSLSMSGRAFEQYF
CDR3nt: TGTGCCAGCAGTTTATCGATGAGCGGGAGGGCCTTCGAGCAGTACTTC

v_gene: TRBV25-1
abundance: once
j_gene: TRBJ1-1
d_gene: -
CDR3aa: CASSGQGAGTEAFF
CDR3nt: TGTGCCAGCAGTGGCCAGGGAGCGGGCACTGAAGCTTTCTTT

v_gene: TRBV5-6
abundance: -
j_gene: TRBJ1-1
d_gene: -
CDR3aa: CASSRKVLNTEAFF
CDR3nt: TGTGCCAGCAGCCGGAAGGTTCTCAATACTGAAGCTTTCTTT

v_gene: TRBV19
abundance: -
j_gene: TRBJ1-5
d_gene: -
CDR3aa: CACHNRRNQPQHF
CDR3nt: TGTGCCTGCCACAATAGGAGGAATCAGCCCCAGCATTTT

v_gene: TRBV11-2
abundance: -
j_gene: TRBJ2-1
d_gene: -
CDR3aa: CASSFRPLQGEQFF
CDR3nt: TGTGCCAGCAGCTTTCGGCCACTCCAGGGTGAGCAGTTCTTC

v_gene: TRBV19
abundance: -
j_gene: TRBJ2-3
d_gene: -
CDR3aa: CASSISPPSTDTQYF
CDR3nt: TGTGCCAGTAGTATAAGCCCGCCTAGCACAGATACGCAGTATTTT

v_gene: TRBV10-3
abundance: -
j_gene: TRBJ2-7
d_gene: -
CDR3aa: CASQEGGTLSTYEQYF
CDR3nt: TGTGCCTCCCAAGAGGGGGGGACGCTGTCTACCTACGAGCAGTACTTC

v_gene: TRBV5-1
abundance: -
j_gene: TRBJ2-1
d_gene: TRBD1
CDR3aa: CASSSGQGHYNEQFF
CDR3nt: TGCGCCAGCAGCTCTGGACAGGGTCACTACAATGAGCAGTTCTTC

v_gene: TRBV7-6
abundance: -
j_gene: TRBJ2-2
d_gene: TRBD2
CDR3aa: CASSLGLAGTGELFF
CDR3nt: TGTGCCAGCAGCTTAGGGCTAGCGGGCACCGGGGAGCTGTTTTTT

v_gene: TRBV19
abundance: -
j_gene: TRBJ2-4
d_gene: -
CDR3aa: CASKGGLAKNIQYF
CDR3nt: TGTGCCTCAAAGGGGGGTTTAGCCAAAAACATTCAGTACTTC

v_gene: TRBV7-9
abundance: few
j_gene: TRBJ1-5
d_gene: -
CDR3aa: CASSLGSGTNQPQHF
CDR3nt: TGTGCCAGCAGCTTAGGTTCAGGGACCAATCAGCCCCAGCATTTT

v_gene: TRBV6-1
abundance: -
j_gene: TRBJ1-3
d_gene: TRBD1
CDR3aa: CASSEFPGQGKSGNTIYF
CDR3nt: TGTGCCAGCAGTGAATTCCCGGGACAGGGGAAATCTGGAAACACCATATATTTT

v_gene: TRBV2
abundance: -
j_gene: TRBJ2-5
d_gene: TRBD2
CDR3aa: CASSPVSWTSGRETQYF
CDR3nt: TGTGCCAGCAGTCCCGTTAGCTGGACTAGCGGGAGAGAGACCCAGTACTTC

v_gene: TRBV5-6
abundance: -
j_gene: TRBJ2-1
d_gene: TRBD2
CDR3aa: CASSQRTGPMLREGEQFF
CDR3nt: TGTGCCAGCAGCCAGAGGACAGGACCAATGTTGCGGGAGGGTGAGCAGTTCTTC

v_gene: TRBV29-1
abundance: -
j_gene: TRBJ2-3
d_gene: -
CDR3aa: CSVLTQGGDTQYF
CDR3nt: TGCAGCGTCTTAACCCAGGGCGGAGATACGCAGTATTTT

v_gene: TRBV5-1
abundance: -
j_gene: TRBJ2-5
d_gene: TRBD1
CDR3aa: CASSTGTEETQYF
CDR3nt: TGCGCCAGCAGCACCGGGACAGAAGAGACCCAGTACTTC

v_gene: TRBV5-1
abundance: -
j_gene: TRBJ2-2
d_gene: TRBD1
CDR3aa: CASSDDRVAGELFF
CDR3nt: TGCGCCAGCAGCGACGACAGGGTCGCCGGGGAGCTGTTTTTT

v_gene: TRBV19
abundance: -
j_gene: TRBJ2-3
d_gene: -
CDR3aa: CASSILSPATDTQYF
CDR3nt: TGTGCCAGTAGTATTTTAAGCCCAGCCACAGATACGCAGTATTTT

v_gene: TRBV6-4
abundance: few
j_gene: TRBJ1-2
d_gene: -
CDR3aa: CASSDSPAANYGYTF
CDR3nt: TGTGCCAGCAGTGACTCCCCCGCTGCTAACTATGGCTACACCTTC

v_gene: TRBV4-1
abundance: -
j_gene: TRBJ2-7
d_gene: -
CDR3aa: CASSQDSQSIYEQYF
CDR3nt: TGCGCCAGCAGCCAAGATTCCCAGAGTATCTACGAGCAGTACTTC

v_gene: TRBV18
abundance: -
j_gene: TRBJ1-1
d_gene: TRBD1
CDR3aa: CASSPPEQGAGIEAFF
CDR3nt: TGTGCCAGCTCACCACCCGAACAGGGGGCAGGGATTGAAGCTTTCTTT

v_gene: TRBV18
abundance: once
j_gene: TRBJ2-7
d_gene: -
CDR3aa: CASSPDSGAYEQYF
CDR3nt: TGTGCCAGCTCACCAGATTCGGGGGCCTACGAGCAGTACTTC

v_gene: TRBV30
abundance: many
j_gene: TRBJ2-3
d_gene: TRBD2
CDR3aa: CAWGAGFVADTQYF
CDR3nt: TGTGCCTGGGGAGCGGGATTTGTCGCAGATACGCAGTATTTT

v_gene: TRBV7-8
abundance: -
j_gene: TRBJ1-2
d_gene: TRBD1
CDR3aa: CASSLGTGENYGYTF
CDR3nt: TGTGCCAGCAGCTTAGGGACAGGGGAAAACTATGGCTACACCTTC

v_gene: TRBV27
abundance: -
j_gene: TRBJ1-5
d_gene: TRBD1
CDR3aa: CASSTSWTGGQPQHF
CDR3nt: TGTGCCAGCAGTACATCGTGGACAGGGGGTCAGCCCCAGCATTTT